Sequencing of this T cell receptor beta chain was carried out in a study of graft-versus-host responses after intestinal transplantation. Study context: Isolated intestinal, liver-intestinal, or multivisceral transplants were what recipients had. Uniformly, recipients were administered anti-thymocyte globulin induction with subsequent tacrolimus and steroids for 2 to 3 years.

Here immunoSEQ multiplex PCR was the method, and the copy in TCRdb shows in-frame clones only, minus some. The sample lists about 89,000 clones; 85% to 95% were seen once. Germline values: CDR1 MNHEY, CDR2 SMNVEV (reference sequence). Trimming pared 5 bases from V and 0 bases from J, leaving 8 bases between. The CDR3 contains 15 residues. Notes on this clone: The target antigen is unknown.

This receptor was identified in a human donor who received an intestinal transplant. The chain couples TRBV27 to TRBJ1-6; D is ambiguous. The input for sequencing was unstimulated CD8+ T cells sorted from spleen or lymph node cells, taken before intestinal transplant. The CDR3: CASSPRSSYNSPLHF. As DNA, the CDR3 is TGTGCCAGCAGTCCGCGTAGCTCCTATAATTCACCCCTCCACTTT.